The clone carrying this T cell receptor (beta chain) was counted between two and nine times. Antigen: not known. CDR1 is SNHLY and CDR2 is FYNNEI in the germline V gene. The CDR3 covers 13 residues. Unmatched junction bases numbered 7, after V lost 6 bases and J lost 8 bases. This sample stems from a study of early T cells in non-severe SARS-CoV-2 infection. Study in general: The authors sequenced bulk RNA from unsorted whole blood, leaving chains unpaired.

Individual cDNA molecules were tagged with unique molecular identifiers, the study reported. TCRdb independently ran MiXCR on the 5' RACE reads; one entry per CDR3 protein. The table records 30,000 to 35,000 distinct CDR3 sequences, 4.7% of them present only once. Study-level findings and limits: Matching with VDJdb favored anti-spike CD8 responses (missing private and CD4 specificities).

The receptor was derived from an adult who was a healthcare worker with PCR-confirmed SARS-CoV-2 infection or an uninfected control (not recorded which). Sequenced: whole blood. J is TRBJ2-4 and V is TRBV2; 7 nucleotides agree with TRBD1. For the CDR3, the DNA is TGTGCCAGCAGCGGGAATACAGGGGACATTCAGTACTTC. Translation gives CASSGNTGDIQYF.